The 6 T cell receptor beta chains below were found in one sample sequenced in a study of T-cell memory formation after mild COVID-19 (dated by TCRdb to 2020 to 2023). The method behind the library was 5' RACE. Sequencing used an Illumina NovaSeq 6000. TCRdb trimmed the raw reads at Q25, called clones with MiXCR and kept productive beta chains. CDR3 protein sequences are deduplicated, and each keeps its most common genes and DNA. Within this sample are 380,000 or so distinct CDR3 sequences, with around 15% of them counted one time only. The top ten clones comprise 22% of the sample. Specimen: PBMCs or a T cell subset sorted from them (not recorded which). Receptor source: a young man who had mild COVID-19 (a few samples of this study predate the infection). The sample titles of this study are shuffled in the database, so cell type and time point are left out; the donor was told from shared clones.

The rearrangement joins TRBV7-2 to TRBJ2-5; a possible D gene is TRBD2 (6 bases). Per germline, CDR1 SGHTA and CDR2 FQGNSA. Trimming cost V 5 bases and J 0 bases, with 16 bases left between them. The CDR3 spans 16 residues. This CDR3 is CASSRRRGEYQETQYF. DNA of the CDR3: TGTGCCAGCAGCAGACGGCGGGGCGAGTACCAAGAGACCCAGTACTTC.

The chain links TRBV4-1 to TRBJ1-1; no reliable D call. The CDR3 is 17 amino acids. With 0 bases removed from V and 1 base from J, the gap between germline ends came to 15 bases. Per the germline V gene, CDR1 is MGHRA and CDR2 is YSYEKL. The CDR3 spells CASSQDLIGVGNTEAFF. CDR3 bases: TGCGCCAGCAGCCAAGACCTCATTGGAGTCGGGAACACTGAAGCTTTCTTT.

This clonotype was observed a few times. The chain carries TRBV5-1 and TRBJ2-3; the D gene is possibly TRBD1 (5 bases). The V end lost 0 bases, the J end lost 0 bases, and 11 bases lay between the germline ends. Germline loops: CDR1 SGHRS, CDR2 YFSETQ. This CDR3 has 16 amino acids. The CDR3 sequence: CASSLEGRFSTDTQYF. The CDR3 nucleotides read TGCGCCAGCAGCTTGGAGGGGCGGTTTAGCACAGATACGCAGTATTTT.

This clonotype came up a few times. The chain carries TRBV20-1 and TRBJ1-5; D perhaps matches TRBD1 (5 bases). The CDR3 is 16 amino acids. V lost 6 bases, J lost 0 bases, and 18 bases lay in between. Germline CDR1 is DFQATT and CDR2 is SNEGSKA (reference sequence). The CDR3 here is CSAKITRGSSNQPQHF. In nucleotides, the CDR3 is TGCAGTGCAAAAATAACACGGGGCAGTAGCAATCAGCCCCAGCATTTT.

This clonotype has a handful of counts. V and J are TRBV19 and TRBJ1-1, with D unclear. This CDR3 comprises 16 residues. Trimming left V 7 bases short and J 0 bases short, with 18 bases between. Germline V gives CDR1 LNHDA, CDR2 SQIVND (reference sequence). The DNA for the CDR3 is TGTGCCAGTATGGATAAGGACCGCGTCATGAACACTGAAGCTTTCTTT. Translated, it gives CASMDKDRVMNTEAFF.

In nucleotides, the CDR3 is TGTGCCAGCAGCTTAGCCTTATCCCCTGAGCAGTTCTTC. Translating it yields CASSLALSPEQFF. The V gene is TRBV7-8, the J gene TRBJ2-1, with D unresolved. V was trimmed by 0 bases and J by 9 bases, leaving 9 bases between them. Looked up from germline, CDR1 is SGHVS and CDR2 is FQNEAQ. The CDR3 contains 13 residues.